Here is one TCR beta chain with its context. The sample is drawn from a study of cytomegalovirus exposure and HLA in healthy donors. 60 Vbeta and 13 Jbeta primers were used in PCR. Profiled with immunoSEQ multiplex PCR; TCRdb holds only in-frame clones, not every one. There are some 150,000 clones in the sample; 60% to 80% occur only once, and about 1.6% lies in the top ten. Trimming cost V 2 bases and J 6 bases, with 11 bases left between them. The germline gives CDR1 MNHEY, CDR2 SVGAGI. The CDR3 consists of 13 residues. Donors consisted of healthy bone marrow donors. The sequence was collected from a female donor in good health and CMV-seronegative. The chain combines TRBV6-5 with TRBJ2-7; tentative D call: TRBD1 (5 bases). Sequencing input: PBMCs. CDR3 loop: CASSYGALGEQYF. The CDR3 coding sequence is TGTGCCAGCAGTTACGGGGCCTTAGGCGAGCAGTACTTC.